This T cell receptor beta chain stems from a study of radiation and T cells in renal cell carcinoma. The study, taken as a whole, reports: Compared with controls, irradiated tumors showed greater TCR clonality. Only small tumor regions of roughly 1 g were sampled.

The CDR3 covers 14 residues. The V end lost 2 bases, the J end lost 6 bases, and 13 bases lay between the germline ends. Germline CDR1 and CDR2: KGHSH and LQKENI. A remark on this clone: Its cognate antigen is unknown.

Sample treatment: treatment-naive control, cytoreductive nephrectomy. Controls included a handful of female and roughly 12 male donors, resected 2011 to 2014. Sequencing was performed with immunoSEQ multiplex PCR; in TCRdb, only in-frame clones are kept and a portion is missing. The sample has around 16,000 clones, roughly 54% seen once. The J gene is TRBJ1-2, the V gene TRBV18, with a tentative D call TRBD1 (6 bases). The sequencing here drew on tumor tissue, taken from a patient whose treatment was nephrectomy without radiotherapy. The receptor's source is a man over 45 with renal cell carcinoma. CDR3 DNA: TGTGCCAGCTCACCATACGGGGGCGCGGATGGCTACACCTTC. Translation gives CASSPYGGADGYTF. Full variable domain (remainder filled in from reference TRBV18 and TRBJ1-2): NAGVMQNPRHLVRRRGQEARLRCSPMKGHSHVYWYRQLPEEGLKFMVYLQKENIIDESGMPKERFSAEFPKEGPSILRIQQVVRGDSAAYFCASSPYGGADGYTFGSGTRLTVV.